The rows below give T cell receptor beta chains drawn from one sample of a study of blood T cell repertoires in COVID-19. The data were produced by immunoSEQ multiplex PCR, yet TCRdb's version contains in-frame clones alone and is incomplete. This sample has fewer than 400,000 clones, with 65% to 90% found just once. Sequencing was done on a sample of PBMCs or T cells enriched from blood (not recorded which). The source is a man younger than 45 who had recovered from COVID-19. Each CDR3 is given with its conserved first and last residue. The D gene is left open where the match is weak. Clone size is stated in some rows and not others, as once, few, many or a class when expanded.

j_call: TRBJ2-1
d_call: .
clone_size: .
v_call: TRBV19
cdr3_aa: CASSSSLRGNEQFF
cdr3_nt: TGTGCCAGTAGTAGCAGTCTACGGGGCAATGAGCAGTTCTTC

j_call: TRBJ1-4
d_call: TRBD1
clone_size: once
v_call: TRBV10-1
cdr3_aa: CASSRNRGRGEKLFF
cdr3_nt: TGCGCCAGCAGTCGGAACAGGGGCCGTGGTGAAAAACTGTTTTTT

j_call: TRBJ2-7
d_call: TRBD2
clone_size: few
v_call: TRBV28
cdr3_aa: CASSLAAGGTYEQYF
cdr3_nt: TGTGCCAGCAGTTTGGCGGCGGGGGGCACCTACGAGCAGTACTTC

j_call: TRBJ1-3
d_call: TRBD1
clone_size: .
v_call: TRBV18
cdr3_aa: CASSPGTGNDIYF
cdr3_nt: TGTGCCAGCTCACCTGGGACAGGGAATGACATATATTTT

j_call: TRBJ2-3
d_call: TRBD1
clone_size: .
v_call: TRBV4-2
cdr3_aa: CASSQGGTGVSNTQYF
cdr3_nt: TGTGCCAGCAGCCAAGGAGGGACAGGGGTTTCGAATACGCAGTATTTT

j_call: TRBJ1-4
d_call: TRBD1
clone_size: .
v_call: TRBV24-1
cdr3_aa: CATQGAGEKLFF
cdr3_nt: TGTGCCACCCAGGGGGCCGGTGAAAAACTGTTTTTT

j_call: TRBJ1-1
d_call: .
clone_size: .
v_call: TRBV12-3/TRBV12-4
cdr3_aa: CASSLETGTEAFF
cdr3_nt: TGTGCCAGCAGTTTAGAGACGGGGACTGAAGCTTTCTTT

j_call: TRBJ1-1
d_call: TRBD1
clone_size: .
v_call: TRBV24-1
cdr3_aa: CATSDKSGGTEAFF
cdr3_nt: TGTGCCACCAGTGATAAATCAGGGGGGACTGAAGCTTTCTTT

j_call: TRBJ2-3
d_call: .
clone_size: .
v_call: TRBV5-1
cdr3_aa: CASSLLRGTTDTQYF
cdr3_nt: TGCGCCAGCAGCTTGCTACGGGGAACCACAGATACGCAGTATTTT

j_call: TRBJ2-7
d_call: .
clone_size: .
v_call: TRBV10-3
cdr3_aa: CAISVAAQGLHEQYF
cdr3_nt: TGTGCCATCAGTGTCGCGGCACAGGGCCTCCACGAGCAGTACTTC

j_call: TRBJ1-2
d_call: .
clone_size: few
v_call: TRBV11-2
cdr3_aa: CASSLGRRGAGYGYTF
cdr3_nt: TGTGCCAGCAGCCTAGGGAGGCGGGGGGCGGGCTATGGCTACACCTTC

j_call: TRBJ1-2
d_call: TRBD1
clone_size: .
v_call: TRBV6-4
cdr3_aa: CASSDPHRGRGYTF
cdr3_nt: TGTGCCAGCAGTGACCCCCACAGGGGCCGTGGCTACACCTTC

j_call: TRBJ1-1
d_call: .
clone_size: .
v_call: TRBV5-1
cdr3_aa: CASSLAGGTVNTEAFF
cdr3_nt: TGCGCCAGCAGCTTGGCGGGGGGAACAGTGAACACTGAAGCTTTCTTT

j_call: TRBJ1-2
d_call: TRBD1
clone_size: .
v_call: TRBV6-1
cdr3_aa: CASSERPGGGYGYTF
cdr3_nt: TGTGCCAGCAGTGAACGGCCAGGGGGCGGCTATGGCTACACCTTC

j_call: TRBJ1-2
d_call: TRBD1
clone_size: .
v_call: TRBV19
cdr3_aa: CASSQHRTGSYGYTF
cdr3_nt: TGTGCCAGTAGTCAACACCGGACAGGGAGCTATGGCTACACCTTC

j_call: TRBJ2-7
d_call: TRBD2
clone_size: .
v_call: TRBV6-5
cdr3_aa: CASRAGWAYEQYF
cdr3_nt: TGTGCCAGCAGAGCGGGATGGGCCTACGAGCAGTACTTC

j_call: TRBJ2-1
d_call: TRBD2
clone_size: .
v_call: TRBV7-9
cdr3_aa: CASSLLASGNNEQFF
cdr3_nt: TGTGCCAGCAGCTTACTGGCTAGCGGGAACAATGAGCAGTTCTTC

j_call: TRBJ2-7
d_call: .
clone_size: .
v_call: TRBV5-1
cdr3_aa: CASSLVAGGTYEQYF
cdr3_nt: TGCGCCAGCAGCTTGGTGGCAGGGGGGACCTACGAGCAGTACTTC

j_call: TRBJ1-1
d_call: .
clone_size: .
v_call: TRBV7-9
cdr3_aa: CASSAPMNTEAFF
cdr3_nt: TGTGCCAGCAGCGCGCCTATGAACACTGAAGCTTTCTTT

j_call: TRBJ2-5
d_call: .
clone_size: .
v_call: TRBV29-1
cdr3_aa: CSLQLPGLRETQYF
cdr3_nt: TGCAGCCTCCAGCTTCCGGGACTGCGGGAGACCCAGTACTTC

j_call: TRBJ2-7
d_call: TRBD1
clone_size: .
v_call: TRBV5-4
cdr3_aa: CASSVTGTTYEQYF
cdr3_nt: TGTGCCAGCAGCGTGACAGGGACGACCTACGAGCAGTACTTC

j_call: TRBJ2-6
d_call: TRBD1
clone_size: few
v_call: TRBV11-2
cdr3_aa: CASTQGTGRSGANVLTF
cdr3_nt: TGTGCCAGCACCCAGGGGACAGGGAGGAGTGGGGCCAACGTCCTGACTTTC

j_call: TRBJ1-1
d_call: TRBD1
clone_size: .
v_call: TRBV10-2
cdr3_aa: CASNRQGLNTEAFF
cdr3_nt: TGCGCCAGCAATCGACAGGGCCTGAACACTGAAGCTTTCTTT

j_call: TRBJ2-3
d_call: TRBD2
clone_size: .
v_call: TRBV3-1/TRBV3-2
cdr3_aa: CASSGTSGGFSTDTQYF
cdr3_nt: TGTGCCAGCAGCGGGACTAGCGGGGGGTTCAGCACAGATACGCAGTATTTT

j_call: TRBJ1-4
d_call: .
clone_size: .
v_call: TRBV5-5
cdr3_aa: CASSLWAGPNEKLFF
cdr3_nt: TGTGCCAGCAGCCTCTGGGCAGGGCCCAATGAAAAACTGTTTTTT

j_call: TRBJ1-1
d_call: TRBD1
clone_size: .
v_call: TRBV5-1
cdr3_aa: CASGPGQGNTEAFF
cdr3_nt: TGCGCCAGCGGACCTGGACAGGGTAACACTGAAGCTTTCTTT

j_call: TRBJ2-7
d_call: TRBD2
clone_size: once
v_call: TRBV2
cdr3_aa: CASSPLFGGGVYEQYF
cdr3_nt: TGTGCCAGCAGTCCACTTTTTGGCGGGGGGGTGTACGAGCAGTACTTC

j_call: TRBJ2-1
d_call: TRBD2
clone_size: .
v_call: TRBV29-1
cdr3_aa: CSARAGTSYNEQFF
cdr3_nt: TGCAGCGCCCGGGCCGGGACTAGCTACAATGAGCAGTTCTTC

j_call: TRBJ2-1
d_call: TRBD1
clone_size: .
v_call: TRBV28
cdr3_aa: CASSSPSGQGATQFF
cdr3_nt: TGTGCCAGCAGTTCACCCTCGGGACAGGGGGCGACTCAGTTCTTC

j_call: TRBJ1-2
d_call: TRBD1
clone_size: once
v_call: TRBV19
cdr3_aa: CASTPTGTANYGYTF
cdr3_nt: TGTGCCAGTACCCCTACCGGGACAGCTAACTATGGCTACACCTTC

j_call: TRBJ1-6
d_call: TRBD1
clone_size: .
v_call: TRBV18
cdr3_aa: CASSSDRGFNSPLHF
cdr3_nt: TGTGCCAGCTCATCCGACAGGGGGTTTAATTCACCCCTCCACTTT

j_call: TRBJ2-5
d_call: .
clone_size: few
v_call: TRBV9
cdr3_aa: CASSLDGGGTQYF
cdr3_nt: TGTGCCAGCAGTCTAGACGGGGGTGGGACCCAGTACTTC

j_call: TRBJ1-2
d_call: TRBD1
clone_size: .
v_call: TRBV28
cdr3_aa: CASRPQGAFALNYGYTF
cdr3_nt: TGTGCCAGCAGGCCGCAGGGGGCCTTTGCCTTGAACTATGGCTACACCTTC

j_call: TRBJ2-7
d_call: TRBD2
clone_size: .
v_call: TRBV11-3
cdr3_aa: CASSSNPAGVISYEQYF
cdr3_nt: TGTGCCAGCAGCTCCAACCCAGCGGGAGTGATCTCCTACGAGCAGTACTTC

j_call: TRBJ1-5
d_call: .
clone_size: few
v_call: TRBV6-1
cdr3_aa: CASSEERVARQHNQPQHF
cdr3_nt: TGTGCCAGCAGTGAAGAGCGGGTAGCGAGACAGCACAATCAGCCCCAGCATTTT

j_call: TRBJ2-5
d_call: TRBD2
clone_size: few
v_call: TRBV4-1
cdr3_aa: CASSQDLLAGGQKTQYF
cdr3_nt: TGCGCCAGCAGCCAGGACCTACTAGCGGGAGGCCAAAAGACCCAGTACTTC